This T cell receptor beta chain was captured by sequencing in a study of regulatory T cells in long-lasting Graves disease. Study-level findings and limits: With a few thousand shared public clonotypes, persistent patients exceeded new patients, who shared roughly 920. Preferential use of TRBV28, TRBJ1-2 and TRBJ2-5 was seen in persistent disease.

Note on this clonotype: The antigen is not known.

To make TCR beta libraries, researchers used iRepertoire HTBI primers and Arm-PCR of CDR3 regions. TCRdb processed the multiplex PCR reads anew with MiXCR; each CDR3 protein has one entry. Of around 460,000 distinct CDR3 sequences in the sample, approximately 23% were seen once. Per germline, CDR1 LNHDA and CDR2 SQIVND (reference sequence). With V trimmed by 8 bases and J by 6 bases, 14 bases remained unmatched. This CDR3 has 17 residues. Documented time point: persistent/refractory GD, antithyroid drugs over 5 years with positive TRAb. Making the TCR library involved RNA that had been extracted from PBMCs.

The starting material was peripheral blood mononuclear cells (PBMCs), obtained when the disease was refractory, from a patient treated with antithyroid drugs. This sequence was found in a female donor with Graves disease. The chain links TRBV19 to TRBJ1-5, with 12 nucleotides matching TRBD1. For the CDR3, the DNA is TGTGCCAGTGATGACCTCCGGGACAGGGGGCTTGGTCAGCCCCAGCATTTT. This codes for CASDDLRDRGLGQPQHF.